The clone carrying this T cell receptor beta chain was picked up many times. The data were obtained in a study of neurological immune-mediated disorders. CDR3 size: 16 residues. Deletions cut 2 bases from V and 0 bases from J, with 8 bases between. CDR1 and CDR2 from the germline V gene are MNHEY and SMNVEV (reference sequence). 5'RACE employing 10-nucleotide random UMIs yielded the cDNA. TCRdb reprocessed the 5' RACE reads with MiXCR, giving one entry per CDR3 protein. The table has approximately 32,000 distinct CDR3 sequences, more than 6.5% seen once. The unsorted libraries had their origin in 2 million PBMCs stored at -80 C.

The sample comprised PBMCs. The receptor was isolated from a woman between 40 and 50 years old in good health. The rearrangement links TRBV27 to TRBJ2-6; D unresolved. The CDR3 bases are TGTGCCAGCAGTTTACTATTCAGCTCTGGGGCCAACGTCCTGACTTTC. It translates to CASSLLFSSGANVLTF.